The 24 T cell receptor beta chains below were found in one sample sequenced in a study of glioma-infiltrating T cells. TCR alpha and beta CDR3 regions were amplified from RNA using iRepertoire nested multiplex PCR. TCRdb itself ran the multiplex PCR reads through MiXCR, one entry per CDR3 protein. This sample has about 130,000 distinct CDR3 sequences, with about 22% found just once. The sample taken for sequencing was glioma tissue, nonneoplastic brain tissue, or PBMCs (not recorded which). The source is a human donor with low-grade glioma or glioblastoma, undergoing nonglioma brain surgery, or in good health (not recorded which).

This clonotype was picked up many times. This chain uses TRBV6-1 with TRBJ1-3; D possibly corresponds to TRBD1 (6 bases). CDR1 MNHNS and CDR2 SASEGT come from the germline V gene. This CDR3 comprises 15 residues. Trimming cost V 6 bases and J 0 bases, with 12 bases left between them. CDR3 in DNA: TGTGCCAGCAGCGACAGGCCGACCTCTGGAAACACCATATATTTT. The encoded protein is CASSDRPTSGNTIYF.

This chain uses TRBV7-9 with TRBJ2-1; no firm D call. Per the germline V gene, CDR1 is SEHNR and CDR2 is FQNEAQ (reference sequence). V dropped 5 bases and J dropped 4 bases, with 15 bases sitting between them. This CDR3 has 15 residues. The CDR3 sequence is CASSQVARPYNEQFF. The CDR3 DNA is TGTGCCAGCAGCCAAGTTGCCAGACCTTACAATGAGCAGTTCTTC.

This clonotype has at least ten counts. The chain has TRBV24-1 and TRBJ1-2, with D perhaps matching TRBD1 (6 bases). The V gene lost 4 bases and the J gene lost 6 bases, with 17 bases spanning the gap. From germline, CDR1 is KGHDR and CDR2 SFDVKD. The CDR3 has 15 amino acids. The CDR3 protein is CATSEPTGGGHGYTF. CDR3 bases: TGTGCCACCAGTGAGCCGACAGGAGGAGGACATGGCTACACCTTC.

This chain uses TRBV20-1 with TRBJ2-1, with 7 bases fitting TRBD2. The CDR3 spans 16 residues. Germline V gene lookup returns CDR1 DFQATT and CDR2 SNEGSKA (reference sequence). V gave up 2 bases and J gave up 3 bases; unmatched junction bases: 10. In nucleotides, the CDR3 is TGCAGTGCTAGATCTAGCGGCCCAGGGTTCTACAATGAGCAGTTCTTC. Its protein product is CSARSSGPGFYNEQFF.

With respect to this clonotype: A much larger clone lies a single base off, so this may be a read error. CDR3 residues: CTSRTYGYNEQFF. CDR3 DNA: TGTACCAGCAGGACATATGGGTACAATGAGCAGTTCTTC. The chain recombines TRBV27 with TRBJ2-1, with D perhaps matching TRBD1 (5 bases). In germline, CDR1 is MNHEY, CDR2 SMNVEV (reference sequence). This CDR3 comprises 13 residues.

This clonotype was seen many times. The CDR3 loop reads CASSQASFRGPQPQHF. CDR3 nucleotides: TGCGCCAGCAGCCAAGCCTCGTTCAGGGGCCCCCAGCCCCAGCATTTT. This chain uses TRBV4-1 with TRBJ1-5, with D possibly matching TRBD1 (6 bases). V was shortened by 1 base and J by 7 bases, with 17 bases between the two germline ends. CDR1 and CDR2 (germline): MGHRA, YSYEKL. CDR3 length: 16 amino acids.

This clonotype occurred many times. The chain links TRBV7-2 to TRBJ2-4; either TRBD1 or TRBD2 may fit D (5 bases each). Germline assignment: CDR1 SGHTA and CDR2 FQGNSA. V was clipped by 1 base and J by 8 bases, with 18 bases between them. The CDR3 is 16 residues long. The CDR3 loop reads CASSLGDQGARDIQYF. The CDR3 coding sequence is TGTGCCAGCAGCTTAGGGGACCAAGGAGCCAGGGACATTCAGTACTTC.

The chain combines TRBV18 with TRBJ1-1, with TRBD1 identical over 8 bases. V shed 4 bases, J shed 0 bases, and the junction held 4 bases outside the gene matches. Germline V gene lookup returns CDR1 KGHSH and CDR2 LQKENI. The CDR3 loop spans 15 amino acids. The CDR3 is CASSLQTGVNTEAFF. The CDR3 DNA reads TGTGCCAGCTCACTACAGACAGGGGTGAACACTGAAGCTTTCTTT.

The J gene is TRBJ1-1, the V gene TRBV7-9; D is perhaps TRBD1 (5 bases). This CDR3 has 14 residues. Trimming removed 1 base at V and 6 bases at J, with 12 bases between. CDR1 and CDR2 from the germline V gene are SEHNR and FQNEAQ (reference sequence). CDR3 residues: CASSLERTRAEAFF. The CDR3, as DNA: TGTGCCAGCAGCTTAGAACGGACACGCGCTGAAGCTTTCTTT.

This clonotype was detected only a few times. The rearrangement uses TRBV4-1 and TRBJ2-1; 8 bases match TRBD1. The CDR3 extends over 14 amino acids. Germline V gene sequence: CDR1 MGHRA, CDR2 YSYEKL. The junction had 11 bases not matched to a gene; V was cut back by 4 bases and J by 12 bases. The CDR3 bases are TGCGCCAGCAGCCGAGAAACACCCGGGACAGGGCAGTTCTTC. Translated, it gives CASSRETPGTGQFF.

This clonotype appeared a few times. The chain is built from TRBV6-5 and TRBJ2-1; 13 nucleotides match TRBD2. This CDR3 comprises 20 residues. Germline V CDR1 and CDR2: MNHEY, SVGAGI. V lost 5 bases to trimming and J lost 0 bases; unmatched junction nucleotides: 13. The CDR3 loop is CASSPRLAGGTGGSYNEQFF. The DNA of the CDR3 is TGTGCCAGCAGTCCCCGACTAGCGGGGGGTACAGGGGGCTCCTACAATGAGCAGTTCTTC.

Written as DNA, the CDR3 is TGTGCCAGCAGCTTAGGACCAGAACCAGGAAACACCATATATTTT. It specifies CASSLGPEPGNTIYF. The rearrangement uses TRBV7-9 and TRBJ1-3; D is unclear. The CDR3 spans 15 residues. Germline V gene lookup returns CDR1 SEHNR and CDR2 FQNEAQ (reference sequence). V was shortened by 1 base and J by 4 bases, with 11 bases between the two germline ends.

J is TRBJ2-1 and V is TRBV10-2; 8 positions match TRBD1. The CDR3 loop spans 14 amino acids. J lost 7 bases, V lost 10 bases, and 12 bases had no gene match. CDR1 and CDR2 (germline): WSHSY, SAAADI. CDR3 loop: CATESGTGLNEQFF. The CDR3 DNA reads TGCGCCACCGAATCCGGGACAGGCTTAAATGAGCAGTTCTTC.

The chain links TRBV3-1 to TRBJ1-2; D perhaps matches TRBD1 (5 bases). CDR1 and CDR2 (germline): LGHDT, YNNKEL (reference sequence). The V end lost 0 bases, the J end lost 3 bases, and 8 bases lay between the germline ends. This CDR3 has 14 amino acids. The CDR3 reads CASSQERTYYGYTF. As DNA, the CDR3 is TGTGCCAGCAGCCAAGAAAGGACATACTATGGCTACACCTTC.

This clonotype was recorded many times. The J gene is TRBJ1-1, the V gene TRBV6-1, with 9 bases fitting TRBD1. Germline loops: CDR1 MNHNS, CDR2 SASEGT. This CDR3 contains 11 residues. Germline trimming cut 7 bases from V and 12 bases from J; bases unmatched to any gene: 6. The CDR3 sequence: CASTDRGITFF. The CDR3 nucleotides read TGTGCCAGCACCGACAGGGGGATAACTTTCTTT.

A remark on this clonotype: A much larger clone lies one base from this, so it may be a read error. This chain links TRBV6-6 with TRBJ2-5; perhaps TRBD1 as D (6 bases). The CDR3 runs 16 residues. Germline loops: CDR1 MNHNY, CDR2 SVGAGI (reference sequence). In DNA form, the CDR3 reads TGTGTCAGCAGTTCCCAAGGACAGTCGCGGGAAGAGACCCAGTACTTC. Translating it yields CVSSSQGQSREETQYF.

This clonotype was detected ten times or more. The chain couples TRBV20-1 to TRBJ2-3, with D uncertain. V lost 6 bases and J 2 bases, leaving 12 bases between the germline ends. CDR3 size: 13 residues. CDR1 is DFQATT and CDR2 is SNEGSKA in the germline V gene (reference sequence). The CDR3, as DNA: TGCAGTGCCCATCGAACGGACACAGATACGCAGTATTTT. It is translated as CSAHRTDTDTQYF.

The rearrangement links TRBV12-3 or TRBV12-4 to TRBJ1-3; D may be TRBD1 (6 bases). Trimming shortened V by 5 bases and J by 2 bases, and 10 bases separated the two germline ends. This CDR3 contains 14 residues. DNA for the CDR3: TGTGCCAGCAGTGCAGGGGTCCCTGGAAACACCATATATTTT. Its translation is CASSAGVPGNTIYF.

In regard to this clonotype: A read error may explain this, as a much larger clone is one base away. V usage is TRBV6-1 and J usage is TRBJ1-1; D is possibly TRBD1 (6 bases). The CDR3 consists of 14 residues. V gave up 6 bases and J gave up 2 bases, with 13 bases separating them. Germline CDR1 is MNHNS and CDR2 is SASEGT. The DNA of the CDR3 is TGTGCCAGCAGAGGACAGAAGTTAAACACTGAAGCTTTCTTT. Encoded protein: CASRGQKLNTEAFF.

Ten or more counts support this clonotype. CDR3 residues: CASRPSTGGNTEAFF. CDR3 nucleotides: TGTGCCAGCAGGCCCTCCACAGGGGGGAACACTGAAGCTTTCTTT. This chain connects TRBV28 to TRBJ1-1, with 8 bases lining up with TRBD1. CDR3 length: 15 amino acids. The V segment lost 6 bases and the J segment 1 base; nucleotides outside the gene matches: 7. Germline assignment: CDR1 MDHEN and CDR2 SYDVKM.

The table lists this clonotype with a few counts. The chain employs TRBV6-1 and TRBJ1-3, with D perhaps TRBD1 (5 bases). The germline V gene encodes CDR1 MNHNS and CDR2 SASEGT. V lost 6 bases and J lost 1, with 13 bases in between. The CDR3 runs 15 residues. The CDR3 DNA follows: TGTGCCAGCAGCCCCGGCAGGGCATCTGGAAACACCATATATTTT. Residues: CASSPGRASGNTIYF.

Note on this clonotype: A clone one base away is much larger, so this may be a read error. The genes are TRBV14 and TRBJ2-1; D may be TRBD2 (7 bases). V shed 4 bases and J shed 8 bases, with 21 bases lying between them. The V gene's germline CDR1 is SGHDN and CDR2 FVKESK. CDR3 length: 16 residues. As DNA, the CDR3 is TGTGCCAGCAGCCCAAAAGGGGGGGGCCTGGAGGATGAGCAGTTCTTC. This codes for CASSPKGGGLEDEQFF.

This clonotype came up a few times. J is TRBJ2-3 and V is TRBV7-9; TRBD2 aligns across 7 bases. CDR1 is SEHNR and CDR2 is FQNEAQ in the germline V gene (reference sequence). This CDR3 is built from 16 residues. Unmatched junction bases numbered 10, after V lost 3 bases and J lost 4 bases. The chain's CDR3 is CASSFAASGPPDTQYF. For the CDR3, the DNA is TGTGCCAGCAGCTTTGCGGCTAGCGGTCCTCCAGATACGCAGTATTTT.

As to this clonotype: One end of the junction does not line up with germline, which may come from a read error. The chain carries TRBV12-3 or TRBV12-4 and TRBJ1-1; D unresolved. The CDR3 runs to 13 residues. The CDR3 reads CDSSFREDTEAFF. For the CDR3, the DNA is TGTGACAGCAGTTTCCGGGAGGACACTGAAGCTTTCTTT.